What follows is one TCR beta chain and its context. This specimen comes from a study of shared clonotypes between healthy human individuals. Study-level background: Each donor had three CD4 naive, three CD4 memory, two CD8 naive and one CD8 memory plate.

Measured with immunoSEQ multiplex PCR; TCRdb has only the in-frame clones, and not every one. The data show over 75,000 clones, over 60% seen once. CD8 memory merged CD45RO+ with CCR7-negative CD45RA+ TemRA cells. The CDR3 runs to 16 residues. Germline V gene data show CDR1 as WNHNN and CDR2 as SYGVQD (reference sequence). With V trimmed by 6 bases and J by 0 bases, 7 bases remained unmatched. The receptor comes from a man aged 25-45 years in good health. Sequencing was performed on memory CD8+ T cells sorted from blood. Subset defined: CD45RO+ cells pooled with CCR7-negative TemRA cells. The genes are TRBV10-1 and TRBJ1-5, with 8 bases aligning to TRBD1. CDR3: CASSDLDRDSNQPQHF. In nucleotides, the CDR3 is TGCGCCAGCAGCGATTTGGACAGGGATAGCAATCAGCCCCAGCATTTT.